The sequence of this TCR beta chain was determined in a study of cytomegalovirus exposure and HLA in healthy donors. The CDR3 extends over 15 amino acids. Germline CDR1 SGHKS, CDR2 YYEKEE (reference sequence). Trimming took off 0 bases at V and 1 base at J, with 9 bases between the two ends. The PCR had 60 Vbeta and 13 Jbeta primers. Clones were sequenced by immunoSEQ multiplex PCR, and TCRdb holds only the in-frame ones, with some missing. The table lists about 62,000 clones, 70% to 75% of them singletons. The J gene is TRBJ2-3, the V gene TRBV5-5; maybe TRBD2 (5 bases). What was sequenced was PBMCs. This sequence was found in a woman under 40 in good health and CMV-seronegative. The CDR3 loop is CASSLVLVGTDTQYF. CDR3 DNA sequence: TGTGCCAGCAGCTTGGTACTAGTTGGCACAGATACGCAGTATTTT. The full variable domain, in which reference TRBV5-5 and TRBJ2-3 provide the parts outside the CDR3, is DAGVTQSPTHLIKTRGQQVTLRCSPISGHKSVSWYQQVLGQGPQFIFQYYEKEERGRGNFPDRFSARQFPNYSSELNVNALLLGDSALYLCASSLVLVGTDTQYFGPGTRLTVL.